This passage covers 14 T cell receptor beta chains from one sample sequenced in a study of CD8+ T cells in alopecia areata. Sequencing templates came from extracted RNA that was reverse transcribed into cDNA. The table came from immunoSEQ multiplex PCR; TCRdb's copy has only in-frame clones and leaves some out. In the table there are about 130,000 clones, about 49% of which are singletons. The input for sequencing was CD8+ T cells sorted from blood, taken at week 0. The receptor set was obtained from a human donor with alopecia areata.

This CDR3 reads CASILKQGRGVKNTEAFF. In DNA, the CDR3 is TGTGCCAGCATACTCAAACAGGGAAGAGGTGTTAAGAACACTGAAGCTTTCTTT. This chain connects TRBV5-6 to TRBJ1-1, with D possibly being TRBD1 (6 bases). This CDR3 is built from 18 residues. The V and J ends lost 6 bases and 1 base respectively, with 25 bases between them. CDR1 and CDR2 from the germline V gene are SGHDT and YYEEEE.

There are a few counts of this clone. The V and J genes are TRBV29-1 and TRBJ2-3; D gene ambiguous. The CDR3 spans 11 residues. In germline, CDR1 is SQVTM, CDR2 ANQGSEA. V lost 8 bases and J 4 bases, leaving 10 bases between the germline ends. CDR3 residues: CSSGSPDTQYF. CDR3 DNA sequence: TGCAGCTCCGGTAGCCCAGATACGCAGTATTTT.

V and J are TRBV9 and TRBJ2-3; 10 nucleotides line up with TRBD1. The germline gives CDR1 SGDLS, CDR2 YYNGEE. CDR3 length: 16 amino acids. Trimming cost V 3 bases and J 4 bases; bases outside gene matches: 8. The CDR3 bases are TGTGCCAGCAGCGGATGGGCGGGACAGGGGTCAGATACGCAGTATTTT. Amino acids: CASSGWAGQGSDTQYF.

The chain couples TRBV30 to TRBJ1-1; TRBD1 matches 9 bases. With 7 bases clipped from V and 8 bases from J, the junction kept 8 bases outside the gene matches. The CDR3 totals 12 residues. Germline values: CDR1 GTSNPN, CDR2 SVGIG (reference sequence). CDR3: CAFIRQGVEAFF. Here the CDR3 DNA reads TGTGCCTTCATAAGACAGGGGGTAGAAGCTTTCTTT.

This chain connects TRBV7-2 to TRBJ2-7; D is uncertain. Per germline, CDR1 SGHTA and CDR2 FQGNSA. Trimming shortened V by 1 base and J by 5 bases, and 9 bases separated the two germline ends. The CDR3 is 13 residues long. The CDR3 reads CASSLGIEDEQYF. The CDR3 nucleotides are TGTGCCAGCAGCTTAGGAATAGAGGACGAGCAGTACTTC.

This chain links TRBV15 with TRBJ1-1, with D possibly TRBD1 on 5 matching bases. The CDR3 contains 14 residues. Germline CDR1 reads LNHNV; CDR2 reads YYDKDF (reference sequence). Trimming cost V 8 bases and J 1 base, with 14 bases left between them. The CDR3 DNA reads as TGTGCCACCCTCGAGGGGTGGGAGAACACTGAAGCTTTCTTT. Encoded protein: CATLEGWENTEAFF.

There are many counts of this clone. The chain is built from TRBV27 and TRBJ1-1; D uncertain. V lost 5 bases and J lost 5, with 15 bases in between. This CDR3 contains 14 residues. Germline V CDR1 and CDR2: MNHEY, SMNVEV (reference sequence). The CDR3 bases are TGTGCCAGCAGTCCTCCGCGCGGTAGGACTGAAGCTTTCTTT. This encodes CASSPPRGRTEAFF.

This clone was observed a few times. The rearrangement uses TRBV5-1 and TRBJ2-1; TRBD1 aligns across 10 bases. After removal of 0 bases from V and 4 bases from J, the junction contained 7 bases not matched to a gene. The CDR3 sequence is 17 residues long. CDR1 and CDR2 from the germline V gene are SGHRS and YFSETQ. CDR3 nucleotide sequence: TGCGCCAGCAGCTTGGAGGGACAGGGGATGGGTTACAATGAGCAGTTCTTC. Amino acid sequence: CASSLEGQGMGYNEQFF.

This chain connects TRBV27 to TRBJ2-7; 8 nucleotides align to TRBD1. The J segment lost 7 bases and the V segment lost 4 bases, leaving 9 bases of the junction unmatched. The germline gives CDR1 MNHEY, CDR2 SMNVEV (reference sequence). The CDR3 loop spans 14 amino acids. The CDR3: CASSWLQGVGEQYF. Written as DNA, the CDR3 is TGTGCCAGCAGTTGGTTACAGGGGGTCGGGGAGCAGTACTTC.

V usage is TRBV4-2 and J usage is TRBJ2-5; 9 bases map to TRBD1. With V trimmed by 4 bases and J by 7 bases, 10 bases remained unmatched. Germline V gene data show CDR1 as LGHNA and CDR2 as YNFKEQ. This CDR3 has 15 residues. The chain's CDR3 is CASSPGQGILGTQYF. DNA for the CDR3: TGTGCCAGCAGCCCGGGACAGGGCATCTTGGGGACCCAGTACTTC.

The chain carries TRBV11-2 and TRBJ2-7; D is undetermined. The CDR3 totals 14 residues. The germline CDR1 and CDR2 sequences are SGHAT and FQNNGV. Trimming left V 0 bases short and J 5 bases short, with 11 bases between. The CDR3 reads CASSLDTGFNEQYF. The CDR3 coding sequence is TGTGCCAGCAGCTTAGATACGGGTTTCAACGAGCAGTACTTC.

V usage is TRBV6-5 and J usage is TRBJ1-5, with D uncertain. The CDR3 sequence is 13 residues long. The germline V gene encodes CDR1 MNHEY and CDR2 SVGAGI. With 5 bases removed from V and 9 bases from J, the gap between germline ends came to 14 bases. The CDR3 loop reads CASSPLPGGPQHF. The DNA for the CDR3 is TGTGCCAGCAGTCCCCTCCCCGGCGGGCCCCAGCATTTT.

The gene calls are TRBV4-3 and TRBJ2-7, with TRBD1 as a possible D gene (6 bases). Germline V gene data show CDR1 as LGHNA and CDR2 as YSLEER. The germline V and J ends were trimmed by 1 base and 0 bases, with 10 bases remaining between them. CDR3 length: 15 amino acids. CDR3 coding DNA: TGCGCCAGCAGCCAAGGGACAGCGAGCTCCTACGAGCAGTACTTC. Its protein product is CASSQGTASSYEQYF.

The chain couples TRBV9 to TRBJ2-7; 7 nucleotides align to TRBD1. Trimming removed 2 bases from V and 2 bases from J; junction bases left unmatched: 7. Germline-derived CDR1 and CDR2 are SGDLS and YYNGEE. The CDR3 runs 15 residues. For the CDR3, the DNA is TGTGCCAGCAGCGTGGGGACAGCACTCGCCTACGAGCAGTACTTC. This encodes CASSVGTALAYEQYF.